These 5 T cell receptor beta chains originate from one sample sequenced in a study of T-cell memory formation after mild COVID-19. TCRdb redid the calling of the 5' RACE reads with MiXCR, one entry per CDR3 protein. The table lists around 100,000 distinct CDR3 sequences, approximately 12% of them singletons. The specimen was PBMCs or a T cell subset sorted from them (not recorded which). Source of these receptors: a man between 18 and 29 years old who had mild COVID-19 (a few samples of this study predate the infection). Cell type and time point are not known.

This chain connects TRBV7-9 to TRBJ2-4; TRBD1 or TRBD2 may be the D gene (5 bases each). V was trimmed by 6 bases and J by 0 bases, leaving 15 bases between them. This CDR3 is 16 amino acids long. CDR1 is SEHNR, CDR2 FQNEAQ, per germline (reference sequence). The CDR3 spells CASRPQGALAKNIQYF. In nucleotides, the CDR3 is TGTGCCAGCAGACCCCAGGGAGCCTTAGCCAAAAACATTCAGTACTTC.

This clonotype came up many times. The gene calls are TRBV12-5 and TRBJ1-1; 8 bases align to TRBD1. The CDR3 loop spans 14 amino acids. Germline V gene sequence: CDR1 LGHNT, CDR2 FRNRAP. V was pared by 1 base and J by 4 bases, with 2 bases of the junction left unmatched. CDR3 loop: CASGLGTGITEAFF. CDR3 bases: TGTGCTAGTGGTTTGGGGACAGGGATCACTGAAGCTTTCTTT.

The V call is TRBV15, the J call TRBJ1-5; 8 bases are a match to TRBD1. Losses at the gene ends were 3 bases for V and 3 bases for J; bases not matched to a gene: 1. This CDR3 comprises 14 residues. Germline V lookup: CDR1 LNHNV, CDR2 YYDKDF (reference sequence). The chain's CDR3 is CATSRDRDNQPQHF. For the CDR3, the DNA is TGTGCCACCAGCAGGGACAGGGACAATCAGCCCCAGCATTTT.

This chain connects TRBV4-1 to TRBJ1-2; 9 bases match TRBD1. This CDR3 has 16 residues. CDR1 and CDR2 from the germline V gene are MGHRA and YSYEKL. The trim removed 3 bases at V and 4 bases at J, leaving 9 bases unmatched. The CDR3 DNA reads as TGCGCCAGCAGCCAGACCGGGACAGGGTTCTTCTATGGCTACACCTTC. Protein product: CASSQTGTGFFYGYTF.

The table lists this clonotype with a few counts. This chain connects TRBV4-1 to TRBJ1-3; no firm D call. The CDR3 has 14 residues. The germline V gene has CDR1 MGHRA and CDR2 YSYEKL. Trimming took 0 bases from V and 6 from J, leaving 9 bases between them. CDR3 nucleotide sequence: TGCGCCAGCAGCCAAGATATTCCCTCAAACACCATATATTTT. Translated: CASSQDIPSNTIYF.